The next 17 T cell receptor beta chains were all read from a single sample in a study of control samples from healthy donors and cancer patients. The assay was immunoSEQ multiplex PCR, and TCRdb's table has in-frame clones only and misses some. The sample shows almost 90,000 clones, under 90% of them seen only once. What was sequenced was blood. The receptors here all came from a woman in her 40s in good health.

The V call is TRBV24-1, the J call TRBJ2-7; 9 bases align to TRBD1. This CDR3 has 14 residues. Germline V gene sequence: CDR1 KGHDR, CDR2 SFDVKD. Germline trimming cut 2 bases from V and 4 bases from J; bases unmatched to any gene: 2. This CDR3 is CATSDSGQGYEQYF. As DNA, the CDR3 is TGTGCCACCAGTGATTCTGGACAGGGGTACGAGCAGTACTTC.

The chain couples TRBV12-3 or TRBV12-4 to TRBJ1-2, with D tentatively TRBD1 (6 bases). This CDR3 region has 13 residues. V lost 3 bases and J lost 2, with 7 bases in between. CDR3 amino acids: CASSFGTNYGYTF. Written as DNA, the CDR3 is TGTGCCAGCAGTTTTGGGACAAACTATGGCTACACCTTC.

The chain combines TRBV10-3 with TRBJ1-1, with D uncertain. Deletions cut 3 bases from V and 7 bases from J, with 12 bases between. This CDR3 region has 13 residues. CDR1 ENHRY and CDR2 SYGVKD come from the germline V gene. The CDR3, as DNA: TGTGCCATCAGTGAAGAGAACAGCCTTGAAGCTTTCTTT. It encodes CAISEENSLEAFF.

For the CDR3, the DNA is TGTGCCAGCAGCTTACTATATCCGGGACAGAGCAATCAGCCCCAGCATTTT. Encoded protein: CASSLLYPGQSNQPQHF. The V call is TRBV7-8, the J call TRBJ1-5, with 7 bases identical to TRBD1. J lost 1 base, V lost 2 bases, and 8 bases had no gene match. From germline, CDR1 is SGHVS and CDR2 FQNEAQ. CDR3 length equals 17 residues.

This chain links TRBV29-1 with TRBJ1-4; D is undetermined. Looked up from germline, CDR1 is SQVTM and CDR2 is ANQGSEA. V was cut by 1 base and J by 12 bases, with 15 bases left in between. The CDR3 loop spans 13 amino acids. The CDR3 loop is CSVEVGSGEQLFF. The CDR3 DNA reads TGCAGCGTTGAAGTAGGATCAGGAGAACAACTGTTTTTT.

The CDR3 DNA reads as TGTGCCAGCTCACCCCGACAGAGCCAGGGGACCGGGGAGCTGTTTTTT. Protein sequence: CASSPRQSQGTGELFF. This rearrangement joins TRBV18 to TRBJ2-2, with D possibly TRBD1 on 6 matching bases. CDR1 and CDR2 (germline): KGHSH, LQKENI. Trimming removed 3 bases at V and 5 bases at J, with 16 bases between. There are 16 residues in the CDR3.

This clone was counted a single time. The J gene is TRBJ2-1, the V gene TRBV7-6, with D possibly TRBD2 on 6 matching bases. The CDR3 spans 13 residues. V lost 4 bases, J lost 7 bases, and 11 bases lay in between. Per germline, CDR1 SGHVS and CDR2 FNYEAQ. In DNA, the CDR3 is TGTGCCAGCAGCTACATTCTAGCGAATGAGCAGTTCTTC. Residues: CASSYILANEQFF.

V and J are TRBV24-1 and TRBJ2-7; no definite D call. The CDR3 is 12 amino acids. Per germline, CDR1 KGHDR and CDR2 SFDVKD. V lost 2 bases and J lost 6, with 7 bases in between. The CDR3 bases are TGTGCCACCAGTGATTACTCGGCCGAGCAGTACTTC. Its translation: CATSDYSAEQYF.

The chain joins TRBV9 to TRBJ2-3, with 9 bases that match TRBD1. The CDR3 is 14 residues long. The germline V gene has CDR1 SGDLS and CDR2 YYNGEE. The trim removed 0 bases at V and 5 bases at J, leaving 1 base unmatched. The CDR3 sequence: CASSVGDRVDTQYF. The CDR3 bases are TGTGCCAGCAGCGTAGGGGACAGGGTAGATACGCAGTATTTT.

J is TRBJ1-1 and V is TRBV12-5; D is unclear. This CDR3 comprises 13 residues. V shed 3 bases and J shed 2 bases, with 7 bases lying between them. Germline values: CDR1 LGHNT, CDR2 FRNRAP. CDR3 in DNA: TGTGCTAGTGGTTTACGAGAAAACACTGAAGCTTTCTTT. Translated: CASGLRENTEAFF.

The rearrangement joins TRBV5-6 to TRBJ1-6; D is unresolved. The CDR3 contains 13 residues. Germline CDR1 reads SGHDT; CDR2 reads YYEEEE. Trimming pared 3 bases from V and 10 bases from J, leaving 11 bases between. CDR3 nucleotides: TGTGCCAGCAGCTCTCAGACGGGGTCACCCCTCCACTTT. It translates to CASSSQTGSPLHF.

This clone was observed a handful of times. V usage is TRBV7-9 and J usage is TRBJ2-1, with D uncertain. The CDR3 spans 13 residues. Germline V lookup: CDR1 SEHNR, CDR2 FQNEAQ (reference sequence). Trimming shortened V by 3 bases and J by 5 bases, and 8 bases separated the two germline ends. The CDR3 loop reads CASSLLENNEQFF. CDR3 DNA sequence: TGTGCCAGCAGCTTGTTAGAAAACAATGAGCAGTTCTTC.

The chain joins TRBV18 to TRBJ2-3; D uncertain. V gave up 6 bases and J gave up 0 bases, with 28 bases separating them. In germline, CDR1 is KGHSH, CDR2 LQKENI. The CDR3 consists of 20 residues. The CDR3 protein is CASSHYHSKAIHDSTDTQYF. CDR3 DNA: TGTGCCAGCTCCCATTATCATAGCAAGGCCATTCACGACAGCACAGATACGCAGTATTTT.

The V gene is TRBV7-8, the J gene TRBJ2-7; 8 nucleotides agree with TRBD1. With V trimmed by 5 bases and J by 0 bases, 6 bases remained unmatched. CDR3 length equals 15 residues. CDR1 is SGHVS and CDR2 is FQNEAQ in the germline V gene. This chain's CDR3 is CASSHGQGVSYEQYF. CDR3 in DNA: TGTGCCAGCAGCCACGGACAGGGCGTCTCCTACGAGCAGTACTTC.

The rearrangement joins TRBV30 to TRBJ2-6, with 8 positions matching TRBD1. The CDR3 runs 17 residues. V shed 2 bases, J shed 3 bases, and the junction held 9 bases outside the gene matches. The germline V gene encodes CDR1 GTSNPN and CDR2 SVGIG (reference sequence). The CDR3 nucleotides are TGTGCCTGGAGTCCACGGACAGGGCTCCTTGGGGCCAACGTCCTGACTTTC. Amino acid sequence: CAWSPRTGLLGANVLTF.

J is TRBJ2-1 and V is TRBV3-1 (or the pseudogene TRBV3-2); D is unclear. V dropped 4 bases and J dropped 12 bases, with 16 bases sitting between them. This CDR3 is built from 13 residues. Germline CDR1 and CDR2: LGHDT and YNNKEL (reference sequence). The CDR3, as DNA: TGTGCCAGCAGCCCGGCCCCGGAGATTAGGCAGTTCTTC. Translating gives CASSPAPEIRQFF.

The V call is TRBV7-9, the J call TRBJ1-5; tentative D call: TRBD1 (6 bases). V was shortened by 1 base and J by 2 bases, with 6 bases between the two germline ends. This CDR3 region has 14 residues. Germline CDR1 SEHNR, CDR2 FQNEAQ (reference sequence). The CDR3 DNA is TGTGCCAGCAGCTTAGGACAGGGCAATCAGCCCCAGCATTTT. This gives the protein CASSLGQGNQPQHF.